This TCR beta chain was sequenced for a study of T-cell memory formation after mild COVID-19. TCRdb analysed the 5' RACE reads with MiXCR anew, one entry per CDR3 protein. The sample carries a few hundred thousand distinct CDR3 sequences, roughly an eighth recorded once. The CDR3 is made up of 15 amino acids. Trimming took off 4 bases at V and 1 base at J, with 16 bases between the two ends. Per germline, CDR1 SQVTM and CDR2 ANQGSEA. The genes are TRBV29-1 and TRBJ1-1; D is unresolved. The clonotype comes from a man between 18 and 29 years old who had mild COVID-19 (a few samples of this study predate the infection). Cell type and time point are not known. The sample was PBMCs or a T cell subset sorted from them (not recorded which). Written as DNA, the CDR3 is TGCAGCGTTGCTAGGGTTGTCCGGTCGAACACTGAAGCTTTCTTT. It is translated as CSVARVVRSNTEAFF.